This T cell receptor (beta chain) was identified during a study of T-cell reconstitution after alpha-beta-depleted transplantation in children. As it was prepared, the TCRbeta library received unique molecular identifiers. MiXCR, run by TCRdb on the PCR reads, gives a single entry per CDR3 protein. The sample gives nearly 550,000 distinct CDR3 sequences, around 16% of which show up once; about 3.1% is in the top ten. This clonotype was recorded many times. This material consisted of PBMCs from the stem cell graft donor, taken from the stem cell graft. The TCR was taken from a human donor who donated a stem cell graft to a child with acute lymphoblastic leukemia.

CDR3 loop: CASSVDRGAGELFF. The CDR3 DNA is TGTGCCAGCAGCGTAGACCGGGGAGCGGGGGAGCTGTTTTTT. This chain links TRBV9 with TRBJ2-2; perhaps TRBD2 as D (5 bases). V was clipped by 0 bases and J by 8 bases, with 11 bases between them. The CDR3 extends over 14 amino acids. Per the germline V gene, CDR1 is SGDLS and CDR2 is YYNGEE.